This T cell receptor beta chain was identified in a study of shared clonotypes between healthy human individuals. About this clone: Its cognate antigen is unknown.

This CDR3 has 17 amino acids. Unmatched junction bases numbered 12, after V lost 4 bases and J lost 4 bases. Germline CDR1 and CDR2: SGHRS and YFSETQ. Using immunoSEQ multiplex PCR, the repertoire was profiled, and TCRdb retains in-frame clones only, with some absent. The sample consists of about 320,000 clones, about nine tenths of them appearing once. Broader study findings: At large depth, rarefaction still showed sorted-subset sequencing to be incomplete.

V gene TRBV5-1 combines with J gene TRBJ2-2; 8 bases line up with TRBD1. The clonotype originates from a man between 18 and 29 years old in good health. The material sequenced was memory CD8+ T cells sorted from blood. Subset described: CD45RO+ cells pooled with CCR7-negative TemRA cells. In DNA form, the CDR3 reads TGCGCCAGCAGCAAGTATCCGGGACAGGTCATCACCGGGGAGCTGTTTTTT. Amino acid sequence: CASSKYPGQVITGELFF. Drawing the rest from reference TRBV5-1 and TRBJ2-2, the complete variable domain is KAGVTQTPRYLIKTRGQQVTLSCSPISGHRSVSWYQQTPGQGLQFLFEYFSETQRNKGNFPGRFSGRQFSNSRSEMNVSTLELGDSALYLCASSKYPGQVITGELFFGEGSRLTVL.